This is a list of T cell receptor beta chains from one sample in a study of OX40 agonist ivuxolimab in advanced cancers. TCRdb keeps only in-frame clones here, not all; method: immunoSEQ multiplex PCR. The data contain some 46,000 clones, around 90% of them singletons. Specimen: CD4+ or CD8+ T cells sorted from blood, collected in a trial of the OX40 agonist ivuxolimab. These receptors all stem from an adult with an advanced solid tumor such as melanoma, head and neck, liver or kidney cancer. Both conserved end residues are part of each CDR3. Fields, in order: clone size, D gene, J gene, V gene, CDR3 DNA, CDR3 protein. D genes are given only for firm matches. Not all rows give a size; the values are once, few, many and, for expanded clones, a class.

NA | NA | TRBJ2-5 | TRBV6-1 | TGTGCCAGCTCTTTAACTGTAGGGTTGAAGGAGACCCAGTACTTC | CASSLTVGLKETQYF
NA | TRBD1 | TRBJ2-1 | TRBV4-1 | TGCGCCAGCAGCCGTCCCGGGACAGGCAGTGAGCAGTTCTTC | CASSRPGTGSEQFF
NA | TRBD1 | TRBJ1-3 | TRBV7-2 | TGCGCCAGCAGCCAAGGCAGGGGGACTGGAAACACCATATATTTT | CASSQGRGTGNTIYF
NA | NA | TRBJ2-2 | TRBV21-1 | TGTGCCAGCAGCAAAGAGAAATGGGGAACCAGGTCCGGGGAGCTGTTTTTT | CASSKEKWGTRSGELFF
NA | NA | TRBJ1-1 | TRBV19 | TGTGCCAGTAGTATGAAGGAAGGAACTGAAGCTTTCTTT | CASSMKEGTEAFF
NA | TRBD2 | TRBJ2-3 | TRBV7-8 | TGTGCCAGCAGCCCTTACCTGGGGGGGGGCACAGATACGCAGTATTTT | CASSPYLGGGTDTQYF
NA | TRBD1 | TRBJ2-7 | TRBV19 | TGTGCCAGTAGTAGGGGGACAGGGAACTACGAGCAGTACTTC | CASSRGTGNYEQYF
NA | TRBD1 | TRBJ2-5 | TRBV6-5 | TGTGCCAGCAGTTACTCCGGGACAGACCCCAGGGCCCAGTACTTC | CASSYSGTDPRAQYF
NA | TRBD1 | TRBJ1-4 | TRBV19 | TGTGCCAGTAGTATTGGGACAGCAACTAATGAAAAACTGTTTTTT | CASSIGTATNEKLFF
NA | TRBD1 | TRBJ1-2 | TRBV4-3 | TGCGCCAGCAGCCAAGCGGGACAGGTGGGGGGCTACACCTTC | CASSQAGQVGGYTF
NA | NA | TRBJ1-2 | TRBV6-5 | TGTGCCAGCAGAGAGTTGCCAGGGGTTGGCTACACCTTC | CASRELPGVGYTF
once | NA | TRBJ2-7 | TRBV13 | TGTGCCAGCAGCATACTATCCTCGGGCGACGAGCAGTACTTC | CASSILSSGDEQYF
NA | NA | TRBJ2-7 | TRBV9 | TGTGCCAGCAGCCCGACAGGCTACGAGCAGTACTTC | CASSPTGYEQYF
NA | NA | TRBJ2-2 | TRBV11-2 | TGTGCCAGCAGCTTAGTCAGGGAGCTGTTTTTT | CASSLVRELFF
once | TRBD2 | TRBJ2-5 | TRBV4-2 | TGTGCCAGCAGCCAAGTGGCGCCAGGCGGGGGGGATCGCGAGACCCAGTACTTC | CASSQVAPGGGDRETQYF
once | NA | TRBJ2-3 | TRBV5-4 | TGTGCGGGAGAGGGGCCTAGCACAGATACGCAGTATTTT | CAGEGPSTDTQYF
few | TRBD1 | TRBJ1-3 | TRBV7-9 | TGTGCCAGCAGCTTTTCGGAGGGGGCTAGAAACACCATATATTTT | CASSFSEGARNTIYF
NA | TRBD1 | TRBJ1-2 | TRBV4-1 | TGCGCCAGCAGCCAAGTAGGGGGCAATGGCTACACCTTC | CASSQVGGNGYTF
NA | NA | TRBJ2-2 | TRBV7-9 | TGTGCCAGCAGCTTAGACGACAGCGGGGAGCTGTTTTTT | CASSLDDSGELFF
NA | NA | TRBJ1-5 | TRBV6-5 | TGTGCCAGCAGTTCGAGACGGGGGGATCAGCCCCAGCATTTT | CASSSRRGDQPQHF
NA | NA | TRBJ1-1 | TRBV7-6 | TGTGCCAGCAGCTTGTCAGGGGCCTCTGAAGCTTTCTTT | CASSLSGASEAFF
NA | NA | TRBJ2-2 | TRBV5-1 | TGCGCCAGCAGTTCGAACACCGGGGAGCTGTTTTTT | CASSSNTGELFF
NA | TRBD1 | TRBJ2-1 | TRBV7-6 | TGTGCCAGCAGCCTACGGACAGGGGGCAATAATGAGCAGTTCTTC | CASSLRTGGNNEQFF
NA | NA | TRBJ2-4 | TRBV7-9 | TGTGCCAGCAGCTTAGCAGAAGGAGAAGTGTACATTCAGTACTTC | CASSLAEGEVYIQYF
NA | NA | TRBJ2-7 | TRBV11-2 | TGTGCCAGCAGCTTAGGAACGGCCGTCCGGTCTGACGAGCAGTACTTC | CASSLGTAVRSDEQYF
NA | NA | TRBJ1-2 | TRBV7-9 | TGTGCCAGCAGCGAAACCGGGACGCACTATGGCTACACCTTC | CASSETGTHYGYTF
NA | NA | TRBJ1-1 | TRBV2 | TGTGCCAGCACCCCCGTCGACGTTATGAACACTGAAGCTTTCTTT | CASTPVDVMNTEAFF
NA | NA | TRBJ2-7 | TRBV7-3 | TGTGCCAGCAGCTTACTGGGGGGCTCCTACGAGCAGTACTTC | CASSLLGGSYEQYF
NA | NA | TRBJ1-2 | TRBV6-5 | TGTGCCAGCAGTTACTCAGACACTGCTAACTATGGCTACACCTTC | CASSYSDTANYGYTF
NA | NA | TRBJ2-1 | TRBV7-3 | TGTGCCAGCAGCCCCCGGGACTCCCGCGGTGAGCAGTTCTTC | CASSPRDSRGEQFF
NA | NA | TRBJ1-5 | TRBV1 | TGCACCAGCAGCCAGAGAAGGGGGCTGAGAAGCAATCAGCCCCAGCATTTT | CTSSQRRGLRSNQPQHF
many | NA | TRBJ1-1 | TRBV5-8 | TGTGCCAGCAGCCCGGGGGCCATGAACACTGAAGCTTTCTTT | CASSPGAMNTEAFF
NA | NA | TRBJ2-7 | TRBV29-1 | TGCAGCGTTGGACTAAGCGGTCCCTACGAGCAGTACTTC | CSVGLSGPYEQYF
NA | TRBD1 | TRBJ2-5 | TRBV5-6 | TGTGCCAGCAGCCTACCGGGACAGCCTCAAGAGACCCAGTACTTC | CASSLPGQPQETQYF
NA | NA | TRBJ2-7 | TRBV5-4 | TGTGCCAGCAGCTTGGGGGGCGCAGTCTACGAGCAGTACTTC | CASSLGGAVYEQYF
NA | NA | TRBJ2-5 | TRBV9 | TGTGCCAGCAGCCTACAGGGATTCCCAGAGACCCAGTACTTC | CASSLQGFPETQYF
NA | NA | TRBJ1-1 | TRBV7-9 | TGTGCCAGCAGCTTTTGGAGAACTGAAGCTTTCTTT | CASSFWRTEAFF
NA | TRBD1 | TRBJ1-5 | TRBV13 | TGTGCCAGCAGCGCCGGACAGGGCGGCAATCAGCCCCAGCATTTT | CASSAGQGGNQPQHF
NA | NA | TRBJ2-3 | TRBV28 | TGTGCCAGCAATGGTAACACAGATACGCAGTATTTT | CASNGNTDTQYF
NA | NA | TRBJ1-1 | TRBV6-4 | TGTGCCAGCAGAGTCGTGGGGGGTCACACTGAAGCTTTCTTT | CASRVVGGHTEAFF
NA | NA | TRBJ1-2 | TRBV30 | TGTGCCTGGAGTGCCCGGACAGACAATGGCTACACCTTC | CAWSARTDNGYTF